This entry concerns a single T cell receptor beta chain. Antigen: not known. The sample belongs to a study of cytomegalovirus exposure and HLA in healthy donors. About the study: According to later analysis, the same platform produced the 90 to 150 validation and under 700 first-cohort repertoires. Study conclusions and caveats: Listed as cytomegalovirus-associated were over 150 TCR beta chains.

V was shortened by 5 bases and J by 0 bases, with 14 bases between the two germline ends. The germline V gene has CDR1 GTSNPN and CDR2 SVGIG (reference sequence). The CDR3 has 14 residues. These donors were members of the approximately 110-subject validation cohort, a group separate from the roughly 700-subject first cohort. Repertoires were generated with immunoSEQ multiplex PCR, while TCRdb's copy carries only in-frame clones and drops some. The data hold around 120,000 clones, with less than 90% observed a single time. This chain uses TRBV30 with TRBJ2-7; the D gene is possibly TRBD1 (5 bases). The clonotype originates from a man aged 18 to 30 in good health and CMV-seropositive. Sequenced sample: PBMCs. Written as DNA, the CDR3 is TGTGCCTGGGACAGATCAGCCTTCTCCTACGAGCAGTACTTC. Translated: CAWDRSAFSYEQYF.